This T cell receptor (beta chain) was profiled in a study of blood T cell repertoires in COVID-19 (dated by TCRdb to the early 2020s). Describing the broader study: Samples from collaborators originated in the United States, Italy and Spain and spanned both the acute and convalescent phases of COVID-19. The material from the prospective study consisted of cDNA or gDNA derived from T cells, B-cell-depleted T cells, or PBMCs. Subjects who had been exposed to COVID-19, were actively infected with it, or had recovered from it provided the deeply sampled blood TCRbeta repertoires that made up the dataset. The repertoires were released in a freely available public database meant as a resource for research on the immune response to SARS-CoV-2. Samples were obtained from the ongoing ImmuneRACE study (first 160 participants) and from about 1,300 subjects provided by 6 global collaborators. A de-identified subject ID, COVID-19 status, age in years and sex were almost always included in the sample metadata. Where available, HLA class I and class II types were obtained from metadata supplied by the sample provider rather than from assay-based typing. General study outcomes and caveats: How much clinical and demographic metadata was included differed by source and by participant, and the metadata was provided uncurated.

On this clone itself: Its antigen remains unidentified. No quality values exist for individual bases; no much larger clone is one base distant.

TCRbeta CDR3 regions were amplified from genomic DNA using the immunoSEQ Assay, a bias-controlled multiplex PCR. In the original analysis: The number of nucleated cells in each sample was estimated from the amplification of reference gene primers within the assay. Sequence reads were collapsed and filtered to measure the absolute abundance of every unique TCRbeta CDR3 rearrangement. For each sample, productive Simpson clonality was calculated as the square root of Simpson's diversity index across productive rearrangements. Drawn from immuneACCESS, this table holds only the in-frame rearrangements with V and J called that TCRdb kept. Clones are partly lost; checked studies trace under half to an unresolved V gene and leave the rest unexplained. For V, J and clone size, that table is used; D and trimming come from the DNA. The sample table shows around 140,000 clones, and around 84% are seen once. Of the sample, roughly 10% is held by the ten largest clones.

In the germline V gene (reference sequence), CDR1 corresponds to GTSNPN and CDR2 to SVGIG. Trimming costs V 1 base and J 4 bases, and their ends lie 9 bases apart. The CDR3, cysteine through phenylalanine, is 13 amino acids long. The kept DNA is CDR3 alone, 39 bases in frame from the first base. Whole blood was collected in K2EDTA tubes by collaborating institutions according to the institutions' own protocols. For TCRbeta analysis, collaborators shipped samples as frozen whole blood, isolated PBMCs, or DNA extracted from either of those sample types. The clonotype originates from a man aged 55 to 70 with active or convalescent COVID-19. Specimen: peripheral blood. Rearrangement joined TRBV30 to TRBJ2-3; no confident D gene assignment can be made. The sequenced DNA: TGTGCCTGGAGTGCCGCCACAGCAGATACGCAGTATTTT. The resulting protein is CAWSAATADTQYF.